This entry is about one T cell receptor beta chain. TCRdb re-called the 5' RACE reads and catalogs CDR3 proteins one per entry, DNA excluded. Here the sample table reports 400,000 to 550,000 distinct CDR3 sequences. This specimen comes from a study of T cells expressing NK-cell markers. In germline, CDR1 is LGHNA, CDR2 YNFKEQ. This CDR3 spans 15 amino acids. The sequence derives from a woman aged 18-70 years in good health. The V gene is TRBV4-2, the J gene TRBJ2-1; the TRBD2 assignment by TCRdb is unverifiable without DNA. What was sequenced was blood T cells: a sorted CD56 or NKG2C T cell subset, CD4+ or CD8+ T cells, or bulk PBMC T cells (not recorded which). The CDR3 here is CASSQEGGGNNEQFF.